This section outlines one T cell receptor beta chain sequence together with its context. The antigen remains unidentified. This entry comes from a study of response to subunit inactivated influenza vaccine. Points from the study as a whole: Only a handful of new T cells, the authors suggested, are recruited with each seasonal influenza vaccination.

The CDR3 has 13 amino acids. The V and J ends lost 4 bases and 5 bases respectively, with 12 bases between them. Germline assignment: CDR1 SGHRS and CDR2 YFSETQ. Using its own MiXCR run on the RT-PCR reads, TCRdb lists one record per CDR3 protein. In the table there are roughly 500,000 distinct CDR3 sequences, more than 15% of which are singletons. The starting material was CD4+ T cells sorted from PBMCs, obtained 23 months after vaccination. The chain combines TRBV5-1 with TRBJ1-1; no definite D call. The receptor was derived from a man between 50 and 75 years old who received an inactivated influenza vaccine. CDR3 DNA sequence: TGCGCCAGCAGCCCCATTGTTGAGACTGAAGCTTTCTTT. This gives the protein CASSPIVETEAFF.